By proportion, the clone carrying this T cell receptor beta chain is medium-sized. Its antigen is not known. The record originates from a study of circulating CD8 cells and anti-PD-1 response in melanoma. Study context: Patients received intravenous nivolumab, 3 mg/kg, every 2 weeks.

Whole-study results and caveats: Previously treated and treatment-naive patients were pooled together. PD-1 and DPOS subsets showed similar, higher clonality than DNEG. Under 7% of TRB clonotypes were shared between subsets at M1.

Four subsets defined by PD-1 and/or TIGIT were sorted from live CD3+CD8+TCRalphabeta+ cells. Using roughly 15 ng of total RNA, TCR libraries were made with the QIAseq Immune Repertoire TCR panel. TCRdb re-called the reads with MiXCR, one entry per CDR3 protein. Found here are 1,500 to 2,000 distinct CDR3 sequences, about a tenth of them singletons; the top ten hold 5.6%. CDR3 length: 17 amino acids. Per the germline V gene, CDR1 is MGHRA and CDR2 is YSYEKL. V was trimmed by 1 base and J by 2 bases, leaving 17 bases between them. The sequence derives from a human donor with melanoma. The J gene is TRBJ2-5, the V gene TRBV4-1, with D perhaps TRBD1 (6 bases). The sequences come from CD8+ T cells from PBMCs, collected at baseline or after one month of anti-PD-1 therapy (not recorded which). This CDR3 is CASSQAGARGFQETQYF. The CDR3 bases are TGCGCCAGCAGCCAAGCCGGGGCCAGGGGTTTTCAAGAGACCCAGTACTTC.